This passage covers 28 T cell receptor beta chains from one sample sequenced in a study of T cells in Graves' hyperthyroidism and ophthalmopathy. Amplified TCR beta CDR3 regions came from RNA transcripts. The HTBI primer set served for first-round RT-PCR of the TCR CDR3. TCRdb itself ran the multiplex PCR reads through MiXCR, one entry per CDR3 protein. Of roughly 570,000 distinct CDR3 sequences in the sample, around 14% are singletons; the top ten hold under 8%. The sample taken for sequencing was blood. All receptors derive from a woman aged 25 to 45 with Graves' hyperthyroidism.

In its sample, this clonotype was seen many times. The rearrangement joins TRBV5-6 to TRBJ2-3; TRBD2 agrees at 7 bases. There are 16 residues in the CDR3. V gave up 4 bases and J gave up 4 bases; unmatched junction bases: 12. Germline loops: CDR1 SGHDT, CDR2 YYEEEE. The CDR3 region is CASSRHPQGRADTQYF. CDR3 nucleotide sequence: TGTGCCAGCAGCCGCCACCCCCAAGGGAGGGCAGATACGCAGTATTTT.

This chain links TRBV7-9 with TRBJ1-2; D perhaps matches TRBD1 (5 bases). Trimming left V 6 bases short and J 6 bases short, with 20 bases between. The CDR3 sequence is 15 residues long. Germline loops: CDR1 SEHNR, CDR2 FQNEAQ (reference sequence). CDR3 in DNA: TGTGCCAGCAGGGCGGGACCCGGGCGTGGCGATGGCTACACCTTC. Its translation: CASRAGPGRGDGYTF.

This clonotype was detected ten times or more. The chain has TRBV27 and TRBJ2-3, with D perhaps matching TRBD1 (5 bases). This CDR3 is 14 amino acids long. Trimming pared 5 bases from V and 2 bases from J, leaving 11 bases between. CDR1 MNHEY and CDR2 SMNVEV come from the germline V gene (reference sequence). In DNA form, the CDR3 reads TGTGCCAGCAGTCCTGGACATCCCACAGATACGCAGTATTTT. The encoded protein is CASSPGHPTDTQYF.

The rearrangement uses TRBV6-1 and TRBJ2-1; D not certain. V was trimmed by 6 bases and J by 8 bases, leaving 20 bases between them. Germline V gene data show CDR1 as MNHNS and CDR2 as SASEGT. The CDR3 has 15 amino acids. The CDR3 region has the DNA TGTGCCAGCAGCTACAATATAGAGAGGCCCGATGAGCAGTTCTTC. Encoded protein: CASSYNIERPDEQFF.

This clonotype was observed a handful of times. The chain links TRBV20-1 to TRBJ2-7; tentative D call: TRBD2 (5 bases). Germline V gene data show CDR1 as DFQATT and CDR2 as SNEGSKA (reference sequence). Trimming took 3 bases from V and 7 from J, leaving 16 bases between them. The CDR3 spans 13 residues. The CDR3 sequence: CSARGARPGEQYF. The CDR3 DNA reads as TGCAGTGCTAGGGGAGCCCGCCCTGGGGAGCAGTACTTC.

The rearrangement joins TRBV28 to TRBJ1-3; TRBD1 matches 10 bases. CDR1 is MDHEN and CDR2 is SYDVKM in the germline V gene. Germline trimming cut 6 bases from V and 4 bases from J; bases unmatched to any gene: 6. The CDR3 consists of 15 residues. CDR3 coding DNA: TGTGCCAGCAGGCCTGGGACAGGGGTCGGAAACACCATATATTTT. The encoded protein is CASRPGTGVGNTIYF.

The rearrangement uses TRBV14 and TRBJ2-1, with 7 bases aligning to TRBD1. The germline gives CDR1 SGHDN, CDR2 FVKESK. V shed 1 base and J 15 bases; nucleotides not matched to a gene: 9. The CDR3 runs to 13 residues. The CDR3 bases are TGTGCCAGCAGCCAAGGACTCGACAGGGCACGGTTCTTC. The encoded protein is CASSQGLDRARFF.

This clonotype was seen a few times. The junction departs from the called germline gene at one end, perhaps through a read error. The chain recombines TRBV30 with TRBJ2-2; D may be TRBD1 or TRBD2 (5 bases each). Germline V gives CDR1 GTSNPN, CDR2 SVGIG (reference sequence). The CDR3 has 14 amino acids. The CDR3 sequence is CAWSAGTDTEELFF. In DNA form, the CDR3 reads TGTGCCTGGAGTGCCGGGACCGACACCGAGGAGCTGTTTTTT.

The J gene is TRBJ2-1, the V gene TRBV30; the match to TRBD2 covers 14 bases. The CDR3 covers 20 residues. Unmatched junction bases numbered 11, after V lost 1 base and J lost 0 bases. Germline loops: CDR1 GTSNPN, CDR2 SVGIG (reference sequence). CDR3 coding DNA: TGTGCCTGGAGTGAACCCCTATGGACTAGCGGGAGGCCCTCCTACAATGAGCAGTTCTTC. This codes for CAWSEPLWTSGRPSYNEQFF.

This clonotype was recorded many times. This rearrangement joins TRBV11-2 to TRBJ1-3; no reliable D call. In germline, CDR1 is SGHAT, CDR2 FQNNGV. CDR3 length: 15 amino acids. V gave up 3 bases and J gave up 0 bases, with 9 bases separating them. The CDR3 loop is CASSFVGDSGNTIYF. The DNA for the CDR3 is TGTGCCAGCAGCTTCGTTGGTGACTCTGGAAACACCATATATTTT.

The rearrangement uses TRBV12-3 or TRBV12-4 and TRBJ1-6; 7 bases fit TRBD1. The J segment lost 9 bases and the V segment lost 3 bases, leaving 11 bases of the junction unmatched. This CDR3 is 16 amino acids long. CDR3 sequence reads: CASSFGTGTAGSPLHF. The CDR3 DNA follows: TGTGCCAGCAGTTTTGGGACCGGGACAGCAGGTTCACCCCTCCACTTT.

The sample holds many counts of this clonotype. The CDR3 nucleotides are TGTGCCAGCAGTTTCCTCGGCTCACCCCTCCACTTT. Protein product: CASSFLGSPLHF. The rearrangement links TRBV28 to TRBJ1-6, with no clear D. The germline gives CDR1 MDHEN, CDR2 SYDVKM. CDR3 length: 12 amino acids. Trimming cost V 3 bases and J 10 bases, with 7 bases left between them.

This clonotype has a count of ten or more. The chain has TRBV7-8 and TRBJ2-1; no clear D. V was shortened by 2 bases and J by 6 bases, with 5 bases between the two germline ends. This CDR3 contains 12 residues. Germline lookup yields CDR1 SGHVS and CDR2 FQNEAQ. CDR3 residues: CASSLPGNEQFF. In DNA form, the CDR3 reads TGTGCCAGCAGCTTACCGGGCAATGAGCAGTTCTTC.

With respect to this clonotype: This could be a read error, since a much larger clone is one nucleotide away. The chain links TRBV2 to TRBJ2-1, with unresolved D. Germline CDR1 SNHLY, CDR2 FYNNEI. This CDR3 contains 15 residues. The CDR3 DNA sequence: TGTGCCAGCAGTGTCAACTACTTCTCCTGCAATGAGCAGTTCTTC. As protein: CASSVNYFSCNEQFF.

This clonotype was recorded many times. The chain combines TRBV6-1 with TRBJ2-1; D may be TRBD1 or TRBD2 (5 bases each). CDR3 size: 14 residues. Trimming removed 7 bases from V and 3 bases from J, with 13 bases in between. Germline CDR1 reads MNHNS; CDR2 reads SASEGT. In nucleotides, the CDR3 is TGTGCCAGCAAGGGGACCACCATCTACAATGAGCAGTTCTTC. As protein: CASKGTTIYNEQFF.

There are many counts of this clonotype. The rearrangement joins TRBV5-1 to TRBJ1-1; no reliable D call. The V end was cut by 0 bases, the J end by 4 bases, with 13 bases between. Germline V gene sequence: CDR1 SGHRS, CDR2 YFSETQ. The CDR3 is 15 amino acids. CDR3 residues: CASSLAATSVTEAFF. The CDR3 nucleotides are TGCGCCAGCAGCTTGGCCGCCACCTCGGTCACTGAAGCTTTCTTT.

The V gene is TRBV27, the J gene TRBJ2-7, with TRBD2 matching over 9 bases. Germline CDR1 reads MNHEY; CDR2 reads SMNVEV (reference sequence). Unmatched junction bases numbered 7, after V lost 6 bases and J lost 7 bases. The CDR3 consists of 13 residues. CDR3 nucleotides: TGTGCCAGCAGCCTCCCTAGCGGGGTGGAGCAGTACTTC. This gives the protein CASSLPSGVEQYF.

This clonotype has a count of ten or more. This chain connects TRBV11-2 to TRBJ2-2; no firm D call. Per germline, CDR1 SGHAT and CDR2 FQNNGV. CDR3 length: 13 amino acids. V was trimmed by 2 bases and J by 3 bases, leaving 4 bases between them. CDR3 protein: CASSLSHTGELFF. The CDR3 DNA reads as TGTGCCAGCAGCTTAAGCCACACCGGGGAGCTGTTTTTT.

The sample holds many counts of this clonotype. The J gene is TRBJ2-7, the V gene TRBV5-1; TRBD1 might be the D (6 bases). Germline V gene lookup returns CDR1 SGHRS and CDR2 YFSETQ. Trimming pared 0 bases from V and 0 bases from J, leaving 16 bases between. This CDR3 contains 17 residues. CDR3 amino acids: CASSLVPRQAPSYEQYF. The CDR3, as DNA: TGCGCCAGCAGCTTGGTCCCTAGACAGGCACCCTCCTACGAGCAGTACTTC.

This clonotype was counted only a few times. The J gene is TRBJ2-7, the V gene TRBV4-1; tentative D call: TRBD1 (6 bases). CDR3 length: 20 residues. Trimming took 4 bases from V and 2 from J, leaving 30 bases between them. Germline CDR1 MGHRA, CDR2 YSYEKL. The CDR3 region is CASSPPWQGLPPRSTYEQYF. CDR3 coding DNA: TGCGCCAGCAGCCCGCCGTGGCAGGGGCTACCCCCAAGGAGTACCTACGAGCAGTACTTC.

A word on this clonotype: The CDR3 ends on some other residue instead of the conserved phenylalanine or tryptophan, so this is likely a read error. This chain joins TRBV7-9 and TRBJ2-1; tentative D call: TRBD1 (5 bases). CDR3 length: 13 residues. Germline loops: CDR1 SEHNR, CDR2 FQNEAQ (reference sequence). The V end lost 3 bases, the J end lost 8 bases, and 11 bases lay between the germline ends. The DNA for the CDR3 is TGTGCCAGCAGCTTTCCAGGGTTCGATGAGCAGTTCCTC. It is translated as CASSFPGFDEQFL.

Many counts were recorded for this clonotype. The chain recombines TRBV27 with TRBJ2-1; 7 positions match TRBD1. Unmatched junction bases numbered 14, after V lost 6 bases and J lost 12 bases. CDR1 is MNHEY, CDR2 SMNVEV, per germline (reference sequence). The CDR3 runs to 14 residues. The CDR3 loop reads CASRFLRNTGVQFF. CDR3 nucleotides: TGTGCCAGCAGATTCCTCAGAAATACAGGGGTGCAGTTCTTC.

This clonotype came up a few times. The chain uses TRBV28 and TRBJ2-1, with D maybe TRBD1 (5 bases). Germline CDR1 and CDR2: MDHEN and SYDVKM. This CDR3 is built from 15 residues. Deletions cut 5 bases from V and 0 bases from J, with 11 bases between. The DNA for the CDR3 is TGTGCCAGCAGTCTCCCAGGGATCTCCTACAATGAGCAGTTCTTC. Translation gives CASSLPGISYNEQFF.

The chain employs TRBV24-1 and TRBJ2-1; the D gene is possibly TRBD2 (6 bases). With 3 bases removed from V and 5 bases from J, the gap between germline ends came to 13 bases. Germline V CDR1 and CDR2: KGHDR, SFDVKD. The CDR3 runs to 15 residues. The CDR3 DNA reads TGTGCCACCAGTGATAGGACTAACGCCGACAATGAGCAGTTCTTC. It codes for CATSDRTNADNEQFF.

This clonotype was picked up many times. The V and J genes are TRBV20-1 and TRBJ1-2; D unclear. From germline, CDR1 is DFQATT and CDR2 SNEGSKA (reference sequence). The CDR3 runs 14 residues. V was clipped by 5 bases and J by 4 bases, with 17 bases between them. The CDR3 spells CSAVRHQVFYGYTF. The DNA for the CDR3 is TGCAGTGCTGTTCGGCATCAGGTCTTCTATGGCTACACCTTC.

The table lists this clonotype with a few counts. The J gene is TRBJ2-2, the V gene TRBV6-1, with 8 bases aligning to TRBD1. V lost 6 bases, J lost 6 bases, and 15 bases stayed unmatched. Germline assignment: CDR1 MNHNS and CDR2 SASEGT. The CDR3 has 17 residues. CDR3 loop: CASRIRSGQGVSGELFF. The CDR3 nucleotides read TGTGCCAGCAGAATCCGGAGCGGACAGGGAGTATCCGGGGAGCTGTTTTTT.

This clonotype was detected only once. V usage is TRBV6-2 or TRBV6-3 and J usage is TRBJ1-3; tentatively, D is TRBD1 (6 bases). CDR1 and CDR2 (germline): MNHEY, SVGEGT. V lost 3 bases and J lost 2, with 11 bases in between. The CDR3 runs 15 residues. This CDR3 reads CASSYIQGPGNTIYF. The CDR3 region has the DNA TGTGCCAGCAGTTATATACAGGGCCCTGGAAACACCATATATTTT.

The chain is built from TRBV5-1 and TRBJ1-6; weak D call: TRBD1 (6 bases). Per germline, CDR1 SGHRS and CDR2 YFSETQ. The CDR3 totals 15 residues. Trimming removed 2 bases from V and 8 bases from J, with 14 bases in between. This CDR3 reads CASSLDGTPDSPLHF. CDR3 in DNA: TGCGCCAGCAGCTTAGATGGGACACCAGATTCACCCCTCCACTTT.